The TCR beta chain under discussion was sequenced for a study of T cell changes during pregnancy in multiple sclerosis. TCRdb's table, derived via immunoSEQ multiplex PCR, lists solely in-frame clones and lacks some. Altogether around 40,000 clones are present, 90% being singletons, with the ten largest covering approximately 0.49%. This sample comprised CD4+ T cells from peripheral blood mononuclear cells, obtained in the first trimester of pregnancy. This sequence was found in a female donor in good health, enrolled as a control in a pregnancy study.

The chain's CDR3 is CASSLTGGEQFF. Written as DNA, the CDR3 is TGTGCCAGCAGCTTGACCGGGGGTGAGCAGTTCTTC. The J gene is TRBJ2-1, the V gene TRBV5-5; D is possibly TRBD2 (6 bases). This CDR3 region has 12 residues. Looked up from germline, CDR1 is SGHKS and CDR2 is YYEKEE (reference sequence). Trimming left V 1 base short and J 9 bases short, with 8 bases between.